These 3 T cell receptor beta chains were sequenced from one sample in a study of T-cell memory formation after mild COVID-19. Each CDR3 protein is one row after TCRdb ran MiXCR on the 5' RACE reads. This sample yields about 350,000 distinct CDR3 sequences, of which around 30% are seen a single time; around an eighth belongs to the top ten. Sequenced input: PBMCs or a T cell subset sorted from them (not recorded which). All receptors come from an adult woman who had mild COVID-19 (a few samples of this study predate the infection). Cell type and time point are not known.

A few counts support this clonotype. The V gene is TRBV20-1, the J gene TRBJ1-5, with D unclear. Looked up from germline, CDR1 is DFQATT and CDR2 is SNEGSKA (reference sequence). The CDR3 runs to 13 residues. V was cut by 6 bases and J by 4 bases, with 13 bases left in between. CDR3 coding DNA: TGCAGTGCGACCCGGACGGTGAATCAGCCCCAGCATTTT. It is translated as CSATRTVNQPQHF.

This clonotype has more than one count but fewer than ten. J is TRBJ2-6 and V is TRBV3-1; D remains ambiguous. Germline CDR1 is LGHDT and CDR2 is YNNKEL (reference sequence). CDR3 length: 14 amino acids. Trimming took 7 bases from V and 0 from J, leaving 7 bases between them. The CDR3 sequence: CASNHRSGANVLTF. CDR3 sequence (DNA): TGTGCCAGCAACCACCGCTCTGGGGCCAACGTCCTGACTTTC.

The J gene is TRBJ1-5, the V gene TRBV10-3; no clear D. The germline gives CDR1 ENHRY, CDR2 SYGVKD. The CDR3 consists of 14 residues. Trimming left V 2 bases short and J 1 base short, with 6 bases between. This chain's CDR3 is CAISEQESNQPQHF. Here the CDR3 DNA reads TGTGCCATCAGTGAGCAGGAGAGCAATCAGCCCCAGCATTTT.